These T cell receptor beta chains were read from a single sample in a study of shared clonotypes between healthy human individuals. Repertoires were generated with immunoSEQ multiplex PCR, while TCRdb's copy carries only in-frame clones and drops some. The table has 2 million or so clones, about 94% seen once. The sequenced sample consisted of naive CD8+ T cells sorted from blood. The source is a man aged 18 to 29 in good health. Each CDR3 is given with its conserved first and last residue. Fields, in order: J gene, D gene, V gene, clone size, CDR3 DNA, CDR3 protein. The D gene is left open where the match is weak. Part of the rows lack a size; the others show once, few, many or a class for expanded clones.

TRBJ1-2 | TRBD1 | TRBV2 | NA | TGTGCCAGCAGCCCTGCCCCAGGGGGCTATGGCTACACCTTC | CASSPAPGGYGYTF
TRBJ1-5 | TRBD1 | TRBV19 | NA | TGTGCCAGTAGTCTCTCACCGGGACAGGGGGCTCATCAGCCCCAGCATTTT | CASSLSPGQGAHQPQHF
TRBJ2-1 | NA | TRBV6-6 | NA | TGTGCCAGCAGTTACGTGAACAATGAGCAGTTCTTC | CASSYVNNEQFF
TRBJ2-1 | NA | TRBV6-1 | NA | TGTGCCAGCAGTGAGCTAGCCTCCTACAATGAGCAGTTCTTC | CASSELASYNEQFF
TRBJ2-3 | TRBD2 | TRBV5-8 | NA | TGTGCCAGCAGCGGGGTGACTAGCGGAAAGCCAGATACGCAGTATTTT | CASSGVTSGKPDTQYF
TRBJ2-7 | TRBD1 | TRBV6-6 | NA | TGTGCCAGCGCCGACCGGGACAGGGGTCAATACGAGCAGTACTTC | CASADRDRGQYEQYF
TRBJ2-1 | NA | TRBV7-9 | once | TGTGCCAGCAGCCCAGGGGGTAGCGGGAATGAGCAGTTCTTC | CASSPGGSGNEQFF
TRBJ2-1 | TRBD1 | TRBV7-3 | NA | TGTGCCAGCAGCTCGTATAACAGGGGCAATGAGCAGTTCTTC | CASSSYNRGNEQFF
TRBJ2-7 | NA | TRBV7-8 | few | TGTGCCAGCAGCCCAAGCTCCTACGAGCAGTACTTC | CASSPSSYEQYF
TRBJ1-1 | TRBD1 | TRBV7-9 | NA | TGTGCCAGCAGCAGACGGGACAGGGGCAACACTGAAGCTTTCTTT | CASSRRDRGNTEAFF
TRBJ2-7 | TRBD2 | TRBV10-2 | NA | TGCGCCAGCAGCCCTAGCGGCTACGAGCAGTACTTC | CASSPSGYEQYF
TRBJ2-3 | TRBD2 | TRBV10-2 | NA | TGCGCCAGCAGTGAATCGCTTAGCGGGTTCACAGATACGCAGTATTTT | CASSESLSGFTDTQYF
TRBJ2-1 | TRBD2 | TRBV4-3 | NA | TGCGCCAGCAGCCAAGAATGGGCTAGCGGGTTCTACAATGAGCAGTTCTTC | CASSQEWASGFYNEQFF
TRBJ2-5 | NA | TRBV5-1 | NA | TGCGCCAGCAGCCTTGACAGGATTCCAGGGGAGACCCAGTACTTC | CASSLDRIPGETQYF
TRBJ2-3 | TRBD1 | TRBV2 | NA | TGTGCCAGCAGCTACCGGGGACAGGGGGCCGAAGATACGCAGTATTTT | CASSYRGQGAEDTQYF
TRBJ2-3 | TRBD2 | TRBV6-5 | NA | TGTGCCAGCAGTCCCGCGACTAGCGGCTCAGATACGCAGTATTTT | CASSPATSGSDTQYF
TRBJ2-5 | NA | TRBV11-2 | NA | TGTGCCAGCAGCCCCGAAGGGGGGGTTCAGGAGACCCAGTACTTC | CASSPEGGVQETQYF
TRBJ2-3 | TRBD2 | TRBV7-6 | NA | TGTGCCAGCAGCTTAGCCCTAGCGGGGGCTACAGATACGCAGTATTTT | CASSLALAGATDTQYF
TRBJ2-2 | NA | TRBV20-1 | NA | TGCAGTGCTAGAGATTACGGGGAGCTGTTTTTT | CSARDYGELFF
TRBJ1-3 | NA | TRBV5-6 | NA | TGTGCCAGCAGCCCGAACGGGGGACGGACGTCCTCTGGAAACACCATATATTTT | CASSPNGGRTSSGNTIYF
TRBJ1-2 | NA | TRBV7-6 | NA | TGTGCCAGCAGCCCCACGGACGGGAACTATGGCTACACCTTC | CASSPTDGNYGYTF
TRBJ2-3 | TRBD2 | TRBV4-1 | NA | TGCGCCAGCAGCCAAGTTAGCGGGAGGTCTACGCAGTATTTT | CASSQVSGRSTQYF
TRBJ1-1 | TRBD1 | TRBV2 | many | TGTGCCAGCAACAGGGACAGTTTAAACACTGAAGCTTTCTTT | CASNRDSLNTEAFF
TRBJ1-1 | TRBD1 | TRBV5-1 | once | TGCGCCAGCAGCTCTCAGCCGGGACAGGGGAACACTGAAGCTTTCTTT | CASSSQPGQGNTEAFF
TRBJ2-1 | NA | TRBV4-3 | NA | TGCGCCAGCAGCCAAGAGAATCGGAGGGGGCTAGACAATGAGCAGTTCTTC | CASSQENRRGLDNEQFF
TRBJ1-6 | TRBD1 | TRBV28 | NA | TGTGCCAGCAGCCCGATTACCGGGACAGGGATTTCACCCCTCCACTTT | CASSPITGTGISPLHF
TRBJ1-2 | TRBD1 | TRBV10-3 | once | TGTGCCATCAGTGAAGTCTTAGGGGGGACAGGGGGCCCGCGCTATGGCTACACCTTC | CAISEVLGGTGGPRYGYTF
TRBJ2-3 | TRBD2 | TRBV7-9 | NA | TGTGCCAGCAGCCCTAGACTAGCGGGAGACTCAGATACGCAGTATTTT | CASSPRLAGDSDTQYF
TRBJ2-1 | NA | TRBV7-8 | NA | TGTGCCAGCAGCCCGGAGAGGCCTGAGCAGTTCTTC | CASSPERPEQFF
TRBJ2-3 | TRBD2 | TRBV19 | NA | TGTGCCAGTAGCAAACTAGCGGGGGGGACAGATACGCAGTATTTT | CASSKLAGGTDTQYF
TRBJ1-1 | TRBD1 | TRBV27 | NA | TGTGCCAGACCCCCCTCCAGACAGGGAGAAGCTTTCTTT | CARPPSRQGEAFF
TRBJ1-2 | NA | TRBV4-1 | few | TGCGCCAGCGGAAGGGGCGGCGACAGTAACTATGGCTACACCTTC | CASGRGGDSNYGYTF
TRBJ2-7 | NA | TRBV6-6 | NA | TGTGCCAGCAGTTACACTGCGGGGGCTCAGTACGAGCAGTACTTC | CASSYTAGAQYEQYF
TRBJ1-6 | NA | TRBV27 | NA | TGTGCCAGCAGAACCGCGGGACTCAATTCACCCCTCCACTTT | CASRTAGLNSPLHF
TRBJ1-6 | NA | TRBV4-2 | NA | TGTGCCAGCAGCCAAGATCAGGCAGATTATAATTCACCCCTCCACTTT | CASSQDQADYNSPLHF
TRBJ2-7 | NA | TRBV30 | NA | TGTGCCTGGGGGGGGACCCCCTACGAGCAGTACTTC | CAWGGTPYEQYF
TRBJ2-7 | NA | TRBV9 | NA | TGTGCCAGCAGTGAAGCCGGGCGACCCTACGAGCAGTACTTC | CASSEAGRPYEQYF
TRBJ1-1 | NA | TRBV5-6 | once | TGTGCCAGCAGCTTGAGGGATTCCACTGAAGCTTTCTTT | CASSLRDSTEAFF
TRBJ1-1 | NA | TRBV19 | NA | TGTGCCAGTAGTATGATTTCCTCTATCGTCACTGAAGCTTTCTTT | CASSMISSIVTEAFF
TRBJ1-6 | NA | TRBV28 | NA | TGTGCCAGCAGCCCCGTGCGACAATATAATTCACCCCTCCACTTT | CASSPVRQYNSPLHF
TRBJ2-7 | TRBD2 | TRBV5-4 | NA | TGTGCCAGCAGCTCTAGCGGGAGGGCTTACGAGCAGTACTTC | CASSSSGRAYEQYF
TRBJ2-7 | NA | TRBV4-3 | NA | TGCGCCAGCAGCCAAGTCTTGGACGGCAAATACGAGCAGTACTTC | CASSQVLDGKYEQYF
TRBJ2-7 | NA | TRBV6-5 | NA | TGTGCCAGCAGTCCCGTCCGGGACGTAAAGTACTTC | CASSPVRDVKYF
TRBJ2-7 | NA | TRBV5-1 | NA | TGCGCCAGCAGCTTGTTTTCAGGACCCGAGCAGTACTTC | CASSLFSGPEQYF
TRBJ1-2 | NA | TRBV2 | NA | TGTGCCAGCAGTGACTCTTTTCCCGGCGGCTATGGCTACACCTTC | CASSDSFPGGYGYTF
TRBJ2-1 | NA | TRBV27 | NA | TGTGCCAGCAGTTTAGCGCGTCCATACAATGAGCAGTTCTTC | CASSLARPYNEQFF
TRBJ2-7 | NA | TRBV5-8 | NA | TGTGCCAGCAGCCTCACAGGGAGCTCCTACGAGCAGTACTTC | CASSLTGSSYEQYF
TRBJ1-3 | NA | TRBV2 | NA | TGTGCCAGCAGCTCACTTGGACAGAAAGACACCATATATTTT | CASSSLGQKDTIYF
TRBJ1-1 | NA | TRBV7-9 | NA | TGTGCCAGCAGCCTGGGGCAGGGTAGCACTGAAGCTTTCTTT | CASSLGQGSTEAFF